The rows below give T cell receptor beta chains drawn from one sample of a study of cytomegalovirus exposure and HLA in healthy donors. The table came from immunoSEQ multiplex PCR; TCRdb's copy has only in-frame clones and leaves some out. This table has 150,000 to 200,000 clones, 68% appearing once. The sample was PBMCs. These TCRs come from a man in his fifties in good health and CMV-seronegative. Each CDR3 is given with its conserved first and last residue. A D gene is named only where the DNA matches it firmly. Clone sizes are given selectively: once, few, many, or a class where the clone is expanded.

v_gene,j_gene,abundance,d_gene,CDR3aa,CDR3nt
TRBV25-1,TRBJ1-4,few,.,CASSDSVGARGKLFF,TGTGCCAGCAGTGATTCGGTGGGGGCTAGGGGAAAACTGTTTTTT
TRBV18,TRBJ1-5,few,TRBD1,CASSPDTGGQPQHF,TGTGCCAGCTCACCGGATACAGGGGGTCAGCCCCAGCATTTT
TRBV5-6,TRBJ1-2,few,.,CASSLNVRTANYGYTF,TGTGCCAGCAGCTTGAATGTGAGGACAGCTAACTATGGCTACACCTTC
TRBV5-1,TRBJ1-1,.,TRBD1,CASSGTVNTEAFF,TGCGCCAGCAGCGGGACAGTGAACACTGAAGCTTTCTTT
TRBV6-1,TRBJ1-2,.,TRBD1,CASSTPGGRGYTF,TGTGCCAGCAGTACCCCAGGGGGCAGGGGCTACACCTTC
TRBV9,TRBJ1-5,.,.,CASSVGWGERDQPQHF,TGTGCCAGCAGCGTAGGTTGGGGGGAGAGGGATCAGCCCCAGCATTTT
TRBV6-5,TRBJ1-6,few,TRBD1,CASSYSGQGWNSPLHF,TGTGCCAGCAGTTACTCTGGACAGGGCTGGAATTCACCCCTCCACTTT
TRBV18,TRBJ1-2,few,.,CASSPGRDIGGYTF,TGTGCCAGCTCACCGGGCCGGGACATTGGCGGCTACACCTTC
TRBV7-8,TRBJ2-7,.,.,CASSQRAPTFEQYF,TGTGCCAGCAGCCAGCGAGCACCGACCTTTGAGCAGTACTTC
TRBV15,TRBJ2-5,.,.,CATKRDERGKEETQYF,TGTGCCACCAAACGTGATGAAAGGGGAAAGGAAGAGACCCAGTACTTC
TRBV18,TRBJ1-1,.,.,CASSLRDDEAFF,TGTGCCAGCTCGCTCAGGGATGATGAAGCTTTCTTT
TRBV13,TRBJ1-4,.,TRBD1,CASSRDRGLGEKLFF,TGTGCCAGCAGCCGGGACAGGGGGCTTGGTGAAAAACTGTTTTTT
TRBV4-2,TRBJ2-1,once,TRBD2,CASSQDPLAGSLITGEQFF,TGTGCCAGCAGCCAAGATCCGCTAGCGGGTAGTCTAATAACCGGTGAGCAGTTCTTC
TRBV27,TRBJ1-1,.,.,CASSLQVRPNTEAFF,TGTGCCAGCAGTTTACAGGTCAGGCCGAACACTGAAGCTTTCTTT
TRBV4-2,TRBJ2-7,.,.,CASSQIPYEQYF,TGTGCCAGCAGCCAAATACCCTACGAGCAGTACTTC
TRBV2,TRBJ1-1,once,TRBD1,CAGEDRGRRAEAFF,TGTGCCGGAGAGGACAGGGGCCGCAGGGCTGAAGCTTTCTTT
TRBV4-1,TRBJ1-1,.,TRBD1,CASSPGQGKGEAFF,TGCGCCAGCAGCCCGGGACAGGGGAAAGGTGAAGCTTTCTTT
TRBV7-9,TRBJ2-6,.,TRBD2,CASILGLAGPLGANVLTF,TGTGCCAGCATCCTCGGACTAGCGGGGCCCCTGGGGGCCAACGTCCTGACTTTC
TRBV6-6,TRBJ1-2,.,TRBD1,CASREQGAAERGYTF,TGTGCCAGCAGGGAGCAGGGGGCGGCGGAAAGGGGCTACACCTTC
TRBV29-1,TRBJ2-3,few,TRBD1,CSVWDRVDTQYF,TGCAGCGTTTGGGACAGGGTCGATACGCAGTATTTT
TRBV6-5,TRBJ2-7,few,.,CASSYRDRSEQYF,TGTGCCAGCAGTTACCGAGACAGGAGCGAGCAGTACTTC
TRBV28,TRBJ1-6,.,.,CASSLGGVSSPLHF,TGTGCCAGCAGCCTAGGGGGGGTAAGTTCACCCCTCCACTTT
TRBV5-1,TRBJ2-7,.,TRBD2,CASSFLAGGSYEQYF,TGCGCCAGCAGCTTTCTAGCGGGCGGATCCTACGAGCAGTACTTC
TRBV6-5,TRBJ1-1,.,.,CASSIGRGNSLEAFF,TGTGCCAGCAGTATCGGACGGGGAAACAGTTTAGAAGCTTTCTTT
TRBV5-1,TRBJ2-7,.,TRBD2,CASSLATGLAGYEQYF,TGCGCCAGCAGCTTGGCTACGGGACTAGCGGGCTACGAGCAGTACTTC
TRBV5-8,TRBJ1-5,.,TRBD1,CASSLGQGNSNQPQHF,TGTGCCAGCAGCTTGGGACAGGGGAATAGCAATCAGCCCCAGCATTTT
TRBV10-1,TRBJ1-5,.,.,CARRPGLGSNQPQHF,TGCGCCAGGAGGCCAGGGCTAGGGAGCAATCAGCCCCAGCATTTT
TRBV6-5,TRBJ2-1,.,TRBD1,CASSRQGASNEQFF,TGTGCCAGCAGCCGACAGGGGGCATCCAATGAGCAGTTCTTC
TRBV11-2,TRBJ1-6,few,.,CASRSRGAMGSYNSPLHF,TGTGCCAGCAGGTCCCGGGGGGCCATGGGCTCCTATAATTCACCCCTCCACTTT
TRBV6-4,TRBJ2-5,.,TRBD2,CASTITRAGRETQYF,TGTGCCAGCACCATTACAAGAGCGGGGCGGGAGACCCAGTACTTC
TRBV6-5,TRBJ1-5,.,.,CASSYAQGNQPQHF,TGTGCCAGCAGTTACGCGCAGGGGAATCAGCCCCAGCATTTT
TRBV19,TRBJ2-3,.,TRBD2,CASRKSGGSTDTQYF,TGTGCCAGTAGAAAAAGCGGGGGGAGCACAGATACGCAGTATTTT
TRBV2,TRBJ1-1,.,TRBD1,CASRGQANTEAFF,TGTGCCAGCAGGGGACAGGCGAACACTGAAGCTTTCTTT
TRBV6-5,TRBJ2-7,.,TRBD1,CASSRDRAAYEQYF,TGTGCCAGCAGCCGGGACAGGGCTGCCTACGAGCAGTACTTC
TRBV5-1,TRBJ2-1,.,.,CASSSLTNLVNEQFF,TGCGCCAGCAGCTCCTTAACCAACTTGGTCAATGAGCAGTTCTTC
TRBV4-1,TRBJ1-2,.,TRBD1,CASSHLTGEKTGWYGYTF,TGCGCCAGCAGCCACCTGACAGGGGAAAAGACTGGCTGGTATGGCTACACCTTC
TRBV28,TRBJ1-2,.,TRBD1,CATTRDRVRGYTF,TGTGCCACCACCCGGGACAGGGTAAGGGGCTACACCTTC
TRBV7-6,TRBJ2-7,few,TRBD2,CASSLSPSGTYEQYF,TGTGCCAGCAGCTTAAGCCCTAGCGGAACCTACGAGCAGTACTTC
TRBV7-6,TRBJ2-7,.,TRBD1,CASSEPGQGTYEQYF,TGTGCCAGCAGCGAGCCAGGACAGGGTACCTACGAGCAGTACTTC
TRBV7-9,TRBJ1-5,.,TRBD1,CASSLGQMNQPQHF,TGTGCCAGCAGCCTGGGACAGATGAATCAGCCCCAGCATTTT
TRBV2,TRBJ2-1,.,TRBD2,CASNLLAGAYNEQFF,TGTGCCAGCAACCTACTAGCGGGGGCCTACAATGAGCAGTTCTTC
TRBV29-1,TRBJ1-2,.,.,CSVEKGRDYGYTF,TGCAGCGTTGAGAAAGGCAGGGACTATGGCTACACCTTC
TRBV27,TRBJ2-5,.,.,CASSPTGRPQETQYF,TGTGCCAGCAGCCCCACAGGGCGCCCGCAAGAGACCCAGTACTTC
TRBV18,TRBJ2-5,.,.,CASSLTIQETQYF,TGTGCCAGCTCACTTACTATACAAGAGACCCAGTACTTC
TRBV29-1,TRBJ1-2,.,.,CSVSQGGKGYTF,TGCAGCGTTAGCCAGGGAGGAAAGGGCTACACCTTC
TRBV2,TRBJ2-5,.,TRBD1,CASSGAQGAWETQYF,TGTGCCAGCAGTGGAGCCCAGGGGGCTTGGGAGACCCAGTACTTC
TRBV19,TRBJ2-7,.,.,CASSLSPLRVGGYEQYF,TGTGCCAGTAGTTTATCCCCCCTGAGGGTAGGGGGATACGAGCAGTACTTC
TRBV6-5,TRBJ2-7,.,TRBD2,CASSLTSGGASYEQYF,TGTGCCAGCAGTTTAACTAGCGGGGGGGCATCCTACGAGCAGTACTTC
TRBV19,TRBJ1-2,.,TRBD1,CASSIVPTGNYGYTF,TGTGCCAGTAGTATCGTCCCGACAGGGAACTATGGCTACACCTTC
TRBV4-1,TRBJ1-5,.,.,CASSQEGASNQPQHF,TGCGCCAGCAGCCAAGAAGGGGCGAGCAATCAGCCCCAGCATTTT
TRBV6-5,TRBJ2-4,.,TRBD1,CASSPRTGGSNIQYF,TGTGCCAGCAGTCCGAGGACAGGGGGATCAAACATTCAGTACTTC
TRBV6-5,TRBJ1-2,once,.,CASSYWGESYGYTF,TGTGCCAGCAGTTACTGGGGGGAGAGCTATGGCTACACCTTC
TRBV27,TRBJ1-2,.,.,CASSEEQDYGYTF,TGTGCCAGCAGCGAAGAGCAAGACTATGGCTACACCTTC
TRBV28,TRBJ2-1,.,TRBD2,CASSYLRLAGDNEQFF,TGTGCCAGCAGTTATCTTCGCCTAGCGGGAGACAATGAGCAGTTCTTC
TRBV21-1,TRBJ2-4,few,.,CASSKSLQGGNIQYF,TGTGCCAGCAGCAAAAGTTTGCAGGGTGGGAACATTCAGTACTTC
TRBV5-8,TRBJ2-3,.,TRBD2,CASSPGLAGGRTDTQYF,TGTGCCAGCAGCCCAGGACTAGCGGGGGGACGCACAGATACGCAGTATTTT
TRBV6-5,TRBJ1-1,.,.,CASSLTQGAEAFF,TGTGCCAGCAGCCTAACACAGGGCGCTGAAGCTTTCTTT
TRBV6-6,TRBJ2-5,few,TRBD2,CASGPSGGLETQYF,TGTGCCAGCGGGCCTAGCGGGGGGCTGGAGACCCAGTACTTC
TRBV27,TRBJ2-7,.,TRBD1,CASSLGRGSGEQYF,TGTGCCAGCAGTTTGGGCAGGGGGTCGGGCGAGCAGTACTTC
TRBV6-1,TRBJ1-5,few,.,CASTRQVNQPQHF,TGTGCCAGCACCCGACAGGTCAATCAGCCCCAGCATTTT